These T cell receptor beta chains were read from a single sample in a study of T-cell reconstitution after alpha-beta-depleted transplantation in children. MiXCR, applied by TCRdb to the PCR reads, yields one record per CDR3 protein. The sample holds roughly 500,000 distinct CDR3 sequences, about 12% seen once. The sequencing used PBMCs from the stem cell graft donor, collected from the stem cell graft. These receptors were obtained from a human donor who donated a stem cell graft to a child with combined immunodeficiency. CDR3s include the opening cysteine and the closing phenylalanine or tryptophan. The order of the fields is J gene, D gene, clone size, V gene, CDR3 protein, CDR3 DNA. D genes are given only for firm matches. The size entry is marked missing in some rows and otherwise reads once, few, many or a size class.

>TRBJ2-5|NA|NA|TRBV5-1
CASSILQGGQETQYF
TGCGCCAGCAGTATATTACAGGGCGGCCAAGAGACCCAGTACTTC
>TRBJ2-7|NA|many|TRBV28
CASSLFRRSYEQYF
TGTGCCAGCAGTTTATTCAGGCGGTCCTACGAGCAGTACTTC
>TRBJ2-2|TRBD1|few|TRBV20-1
CSARGTGRDTGELFF
TGCAGTGCTAGAGGGACAGGGAGAGACACCGGGGAGCTGTTTTTT
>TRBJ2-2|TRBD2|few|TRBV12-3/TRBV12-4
CASLIGGGFTGELFF
TGTGCCAGCCTAATTGGGGGGGGGTTCACCGGGGAGCTGTTTTTT
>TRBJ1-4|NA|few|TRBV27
CASKYRGFSEKLFF
TGTGCCAGCAAATATAGGGGGTTTTCTGAAAAACTGTTTTTT
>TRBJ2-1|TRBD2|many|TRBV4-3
CASSQLTGLAGAKSYNEQFF
TGCGCCAGCAGCCAACTTACGGGACTAGCGGGAGCGAAATCCTACAATGAGCAGTTCTTC
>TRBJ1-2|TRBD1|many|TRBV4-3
CASSQDGGTGAYGYTF
TGCGCCAGCAGCCAAGATGGAGGGACAGGGGCCTATGGCTACACCTTC
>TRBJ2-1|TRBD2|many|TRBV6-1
CASSELAGSYNEQFF
TGTGCCAGCAGTGAACTAGCGGGCTCCTACAATGAGCAGTTCTTC
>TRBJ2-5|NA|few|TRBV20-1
CSADGGAEETQYF
TGCAGTGCTGACGGGGGAGCGGAAGAGACCCAGTACTTC
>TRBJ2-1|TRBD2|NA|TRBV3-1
CASSQGERLAGDNEQFF
TGTGCCAGCAGCCAAGGGGAAAGACTAGCGGGGGACAATGAGCAGTTCTTC
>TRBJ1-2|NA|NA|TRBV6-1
CASSGKGGALYGYTF
TGTGCCAGCAGTGGAAAGGGGGGCGCGCTGTATGGCTACACCTTC
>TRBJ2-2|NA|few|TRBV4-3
CASSQVGATRGELFF
TGCGCCAGCAGCCAAGTGGGAGCAACTAGGGGGGAGCTGTTTTTT
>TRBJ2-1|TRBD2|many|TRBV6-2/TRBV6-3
CASSYREGGSLYNEQFF
TGTGCCAGCAGTTACCGCGAGGGAGGGAGTCTGTACAATGAGCAGTTCTTC
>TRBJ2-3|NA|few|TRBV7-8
CASSIRPRDTDTQYF
TGTGCCAGCAGCATCCGACCCCGAGACACAGATACGCAGTATTTT